What follows are 20 T cell receptor beta chains derived from one specimen sequenced in a study of T-cell reconstitution after alpha-beta-depleted transplantation in children. TCRbeta library preparation incorporated unique molecular identifiers. TCRdb reprocessed the PCR reads with MiXCR, giving one entry per CDR3 protein. The sample consists of about a million distinct CDR3 sequences, 25% to 30% of them appearing once. Source: PBMCs, mostly from graft donor cells, taken 360 days after TCRalphabeta/CD19-depleted stem cell transplant. These receptors were collected from a boy younger than two who had a stem cell transplant for SCID, so the T cells may come from the graft donor.

This clonotype showed up many times. The chain uses TRBV5-1 and TRBJ2-3; D gene unclear. There are 12 residues in the CDR3. CDR1 is SGHRS and CDR2 is YFSETQ in the germline V gene. Trimming cost V 0 bases and J 2 bases, with 1 base left between them. This CDR3 reads CASSLDTDTQYF. The DNA of the CDR3 is TGCGCCAGCAGCTTGGACACAGATACGCAGTATTTT.

The chain couples TRBV6-2 or TRBV6-3 to TRBJ1-4; no firm D call. The CDR3 runs 15 residues. V lost 2 bases and J lost 1, with 8 bases in between. The germline V gene encodes CDR1 MNHEY and CDR2 SVGEGT. The chain's CDR3 is CASSYGWGTNEKLFF. CDR3 sequence (DNA): TGTGCCAGCAGTTACGGCTGGGGAACTAATGAAAAACTGTTTTTT.

The rearrangement joins TRBV7-8 to TRBJ2-5, with 8 bases fitting TRBD2. Germline CDR1 SGHVS, CDR2 FQNEAQ. V shed 5 bases, J shed 2 bases, and the junction held 10 bases outside the gene matches. CDR3 length: 16 residues. DNA for the CDR3: TGTGCCAGCAGCCCCAGGGCGGGGGGAAGACAAGAGACCCAGTACTTC. This translates into CASSPRAGGRQETQYF.

V gene TRBV12-3 or TRBV12-4 combines with J gene TRBJ1-4, with a weak D call TRBD1 (6 bases). The V and J ends lost 4 bases and 3 bases respectively, with 9 bases between them. The CDR3 extends over 14 amino acids. CDR3 region: CASSWQGSNEKLFF. The DNA for the CDR3 is TGTGCCAGCAGTTGGCAGGGGTCTAATGAAAAACTGTTTTTT.

The CDR3 DNA sequence: TGCAGTGCTAGTGGGGCCCTCAATCAGCCCCAGCATTTT. This gives the protein CSASGALNQPQHF. This chain uses TRBV20-1 with TRBJ1-5; possibly TRBD1 for D (5 bases). Germline values: CDR1 DFQATT, CDR2 SNEGSKA (reference sequence). The CDR3 loop spans 13 amino acids. Trimming left V 3 bases short and J 3 bases short, with 9 bases between.

This chain links TRBV12-3 or TRBV12-4 with TRBJ1-2, with D possibly TRBD1 on 6 matching bases. The length of the CDR3 is 13 residues. Trimming removed 4 bases at V and 3 bases at J, with 9 bases between. The CDR3 coding sequence is TGTGCCAGCAGTTGGGGACAAGACTATGGCTACACCTTC. It yields the protein CASSWGQDYGYTF.

This clonotype was seen a few times. V and J are TRBV10-3 and TRBJ1-1; D is possibly TRBD1 (6 bases). Per the germline V gene, CDR1 is ENHRY and CDR2 is SYGVKD. The ends were cut back, 6 bases at V and 1 base at J, with 12 bases in the middle. The CDR3 has 14 residues. CDR3 nucleotide sequence: TGTGCCATCAGCACACAGGGCTCGAACACTGAAGCTTTCTTT. It translates to CAISTQGSNTEAFF.

V and J are TRBV27 and TRBJ2-7; D not certain. CDR3 length: 14 residues. CDR1 is MNHEY, CDR2 SMNVEV, per germline (reference sequence). V gave up 3 bases and J gave up 2 bases, with 11 bases separating them. For the CDR3, the DNA is TGTGCCAGCAGTTTTGTCTGGCACACCTACGAGCAGTACTTC. Translation gives CASSFVWHTYEQYF.

This clonotype has more than one count but fewer than ten. This chain connects TRBV20-1 to TRBJ1-1; TRBD1 might be the D (5 bases). Trimming removed 1 base at V and 0 bases at J, with 12 bases between. In germline, CDR1 is DFQATT, CDR2 SNEGSKA (reference sequence). This CDR3 has 15 amino acids. This chain's CDR3 is CSARVQGSLNTEAFF. The CDR3 coding sequence is TGCAGTGCTAGAGTTCAGGGATCCCTGAACACTGAAGCTTTCTTT.

This chain links TRBV29-1 with TRBJ2-3; 8 bases are a match to TRBD1. CDR1 and CDR2 (germline): SQVTM, ANQGSEA. V gave up 4 bases and J gave up 0 bases; unmatched junction bases: 18. This CDR3 is built from 19 residues. The CDR3 region has the DNA TGCAGCGTTGGATCCGGGACAGGCGTTTTGGGACCGAGCACAGATACGCAGTATTTT. This gives the protein CSVGSGTGVLGPSTDTQYF.

This clonotype was seen a few times. This chain uses TRBV15 with TRBJ2-5, with 9 bases matching TRBD1. The CDR3 totals 16 residues. The ends lost 1 base at V and 2 bases at J; junction bases unmatched: 5. From germline, CDR1 is LNHNV and CDR2 YYDKDF (reference sequence). The CDR3 nucleotides are TGTGCCACCAGCAGAGCCCGAGGACAGGGGCAAGAGACCCAGTACTTC. Protein product: CATSRARGQGQETQYF.

The chain recombines TRBV5-5 with TRBJ1-6; TRBD1 might be the D (5 bases). Trimming pared 2 bases from V and 8 bases from J, leaving 14 bases between. Germline V gene data show CDR1 as SGHKS and CDR2 as YYEKEE (reference sequence). This CDR3 has 15 amino acids. CDR3 nucleotides: TGTGCCAGCAGCTTCGTCCGGGGAGGGGATTCACCCCTCCACTTT. Its translation is CASSFVRGGDSPLHF. Full variable domain (missing parts from reference TRBV5-5 and TRBJ1-6): DAGVTQSPTHLIKTRGQQVTLRCSPISGHKSVSWYQQVLGQGPQFIFQYYEKEERGRGNFPDRFSARQFPNYSSELNVNALLLGDSALYLCASSFVRGGDSPLHFGNGTRLTVT.

The chain has TRBV6-1 and TRBJ2-7; D may be TRBD1 (5 bases). This CDR3 is built from 15 residues. CDR1 and CDR2 from the germline V gene are MNHNS and SASEGT. Trimming stripped 6 bases from V and 0 bases from J, with 15 bases between. The CDR3 spells CASRPFPTASYEQYF. CDR3 sequence (DNA): TGTGCCAGCAGACCCTTCCCGACAGCCTCCTACGAGCAGTACTTC.

A few counts support this clonotype. Written as DNA, the CDR3 is TGTGCCAGCAGCCCTCAGAATTGGGCCGGGGGGGACCAAGAGACCCAGTACTTC. It encodes CASSPQNWAGGDQETQYF. The chain joins TRBV4-2 to TRBJ2-5, with TRBD2 matching over 8 bases. The length of the CDR3 is 18 residues. J lost 0 bases, V lost 4 bases, and 13 bases had no gene match. Germline CDR1 LGHNA, CDR2 YNFKEQ.

This clonotype was found a few times. This sequence joins TRBV29-1 and TRBJ1-1; D is ambiguous. The length of the CDR3 is 12 residues. Trimming removed 7 bases at V and 0 bases at J, with 9 bases between. Germline lookup yields CDR1 SQVTM and CDR2 ANQGSEA. The CDR3 nucleotides are TGCAGCGGTAAGAAGGTGAACACTGAAGCTTTCTTT. Its translation: CSGKKVNTEAFF.

In its sample, this clonotype was seen a few times. The chain couples TRBV5-6 to TRBJ2-3; TRBD1 or TRBD2 may be the D gene (5 bases each). The CDR3 runs to 13 residues. V lost 4 bases and J lost 2, with 8 bases in between. Germline V gene sequence: CDR1 SGHDT, CDR2 YYEEEE. The CDR3 coding sequence is TGTGCCAGCAGCCGGGACCACACAGATACGCAGTATTTT. Amino acid sequence: CASSRDHTDTQYF.

This clonotype occurred many times. One end of the junction is discordant with germline, which a read error may explain. The V gene is TRBV5-1, the J gene TRBJ2-3, with 10 bases lining up with TRBD1. Germline CDR1 and CDR2: SGHRS and YFSETQ. The CDR3 spans 15 residues. The CDR3: CASSLDRGGTDTQYF. The CDR3 nucleotides are TGTGCCAGCAGCTTGGACAGGGGGGGCACAGATACGCAGTATTTT.

The chain recombines TRBV5-5 with TRBJ2-5; TRBD2 matches at 10 bases. The trim removed 5 bases at V and 5 bases at J, leaving 12 bases unmatched. Germline V gene sequence: CDR1 SGHKS, CDR2 YYEKEE (reference sequence). CDR3 length: 16 amino acids. The CDR3 loop reads CASRNRLAGDGETQYF. CDR3 nucleotides: TGTGCCAGCAGAAATCGTCTAGCGGGGGATGGTGAGACCCAGTACTTC.

A note on this clonotype: One end of the junction varies from germline; a read error may be responsible. J is TRBJ2-3 and V is TRBV28; 8 nucleotides align to TRBD2. This CDR3 comprises 14 residues. Per the germline V gene, CDR1 is MDHEN and CDR2 is SYDVKM. The CDR3 protein is CASSRRGGSDTEYF. The CDR3 coding sequence is TGTGCCAGCAGCCGACGGGGGGGCTCAGATACGGAGTATTTT.

This chain joins TRBV11-2 and TRBJ2-1; 11 nucleotides line up with TRBD1. J was trimmed by 8 bases and V by 3 bases; bases with no gene match: 12. Germline CDR1 reads SGHAT; CDR2 reads FQNNGV. The CDR3 is made up of 17 amino acids. The DNA for the CDR3 is TGTGCCAGCAGCTTTTGGCCAGCAAGGGACAGGGGGGATGAGCAGTTCTTC. It codes for CASSFWPARDRGDEQFF.